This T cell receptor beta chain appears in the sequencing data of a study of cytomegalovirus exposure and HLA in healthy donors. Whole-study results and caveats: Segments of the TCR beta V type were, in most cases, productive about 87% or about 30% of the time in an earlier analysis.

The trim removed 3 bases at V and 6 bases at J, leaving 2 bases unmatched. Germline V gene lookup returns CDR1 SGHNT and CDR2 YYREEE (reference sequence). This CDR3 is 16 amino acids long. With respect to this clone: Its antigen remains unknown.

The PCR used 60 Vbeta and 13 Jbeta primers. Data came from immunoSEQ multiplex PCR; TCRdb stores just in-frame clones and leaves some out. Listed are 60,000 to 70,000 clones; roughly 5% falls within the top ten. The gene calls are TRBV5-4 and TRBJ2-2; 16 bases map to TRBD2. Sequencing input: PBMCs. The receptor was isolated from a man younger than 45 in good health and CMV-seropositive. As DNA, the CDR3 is TGTGCCAGCAGCTCAGGGACTAGCGGGAGGGCCGGGGAGCTGTTTTTT. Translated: CASSSGTSGRAGELFF. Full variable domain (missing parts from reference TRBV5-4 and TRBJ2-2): ETGVTQSPTHLIKTRGQQVTLRCSSQSGHNTVSWYQQALGQGPQFIFQYYREEENGRGNFPPRFSGLQFPNYSSELNVNALELDDSALYLCASSSGTSGRAGELFFGEGSRLTVL.